Below, 20 T cell receptor beta chains from the same sample are listed, as sequenced in a study of blood T cell repertoires in COVID-19. TCRdb keeps only in-frame clones here, not all; method: immunoSEQ multiplex PCR. The table includes under 45,000 clones, roughly 90% detected once. Sequenced input: peripheral blood. These receptors were taken from a man aged 60 to 69 with active or convalescent COVID-19.

V and J are TRBV19 and TRBJ2-7; 8 bases agree with TRBD1. The CDR3 runs to 15 residues. Looked up from germline, CDR1 is LNHDA and CDR2 is SQIVND (reference sequence). J lost 2 bases, V lost 3 bases, and 6 bases had no gene match. For the CDR3, the DNA is TGTGCCAGTAGTATCGGAGGGACAGGTACCTACGAGCAGTACTTC. Amino acid sequence: CASSIGGTGTYEQYF.

V is TRBV24-1 and J is TRBJ2-7; 9 nucleotides agree with TRBD2. Germline CDR1 is KGHDR and CDR2 is SFDVKD. V lost 3 bases, J lost 2 bases, and 7 bases stayed unmatched. This CDR3 is 16 amino acids long. DNA of the CDR3: TGTGCCACCAGTGATCCGTCCGCGGGGGGGGCCTACGAGCAGTACTTC. Translating gives CATSDPSAGGAYEQYF.

CDR3 sequence reads: CASSLGQDNSPLHF. The CDR3 DNA sequence: TGTGCCAGCAGTTTGGGACAGGATAATTCACCCCTCCACTTT. The J gene is TRBJ1-6, the V gene TRBV28; TRBD1 matches at 8 bases. Germline assignment: CDR1 MDHEN and CDR2 SYDVKM. With V trimmed by 3 bases and J by 5 bases, 0 bases remained unmatched. The CDR3 consists of 14 residues.

This chain links TRBV5-1 with TRBJ2-1, with D maybe TRBD1 (5 bases). V lost 3 bases and J 8 bases, leaving 12 bases between the germline ends. The length of the CDR3 is 13 residues. Germline CDR1 and CDR2: SGHRS and YFSETQ. CDR3 residues: CASSSAGSHEQFF. The CDR3 DNA is TGCGCCAGCAGCTCAGCAGGGTCCCATGAGCAGTTCTTC.

In DNA form, the CDR3 reads TGTGCCAGCAGAAGACTCGGGGGGGTCACCGGGGAGCTGTTTTTT. It specifies CASRRLGGVTGELFF. The chain carries TRBV6-5 and TRBJ2-2; 8 positions agree with TRBD2. The CDR3 sequence is 15 residues long. Trimming cost V 6 bases and J 4 bases; bases outside gene matches: 7. From germline, CDR1 is MNHEY and CDR2 SVGAGI.

This rearrangement joins TRBV5-1 to TRBJ1-2; D gene unclear. The V end lost 4 bases, the J end lost 2 bases, and 15 bases lay between the germline ends. This CDR3 has 15 residues. CDR1 is SGHRS and CDR2 is YFSETQ in the germline V gene. The CDR3 loop reads CASSPDNPDNYGYTF. The CDR3 bases are TGCGCCAGCAGCCCTGACAATCCCGACAACTATGGCTACACCTTC.

The chain is built from TRBV19 and TRBJ1-5; D is unresolved. The V gene's germline CDR1 is LNHDA and CDR2 SQIVND (reference sequence). This CDR3 contains 14 residues. V gave up 3 bases and J gave up 9 bases, with 15 bases separating them. The CDR3 DNA is TGTGCCAGTAGTATGAAAAGGCCCCCGGGGCCCCAGCATTTT. Protein: CASSMKRPPGPQHF.

This rearrangement joins TRBV5-4 to TRBJ2-3, with 10 bases fitting TRBD2. J lost 4 bases, V lost 9 bases, and 17 bases had no gene match. Germline CDR1 is SGHNT and CDR2 is YYREEE (reference sequence). This CDR3 has 17 amino acids. Here the CDR3 DNA reads TGTGCCACCGAGCACGAGGGCCTAGCGGGAGTATCAGATACGCAGTATTTT. It encodes CATEHEGLAGVSDTQYF.

The chain joins TRBV24-1 to TRBJ2-1, with 10 bases matching TRBD1. V lost 6 bases, J lost 8 bases, and 12 bases stayed unmatched. The CDR3 extends over 16 amino acids. Germline-derived CDR1 and CDR2 are KGHDR and SFDVKD. CDR3 sequence: CATSNPTGGDSDEQFF. The CDR3 nucleotides read TGTGCCACCAGTAACCCGACAGGGGGCGATTCGGATGAGCAGTTCTTC.

The rearrangement uses TRBV7-8 and TRBJ1-5, with 9 bases fitting TRBD1. The CDR3 has 16 amino acids. The V gene end was trimmed by 5 bases and the J gene end by 2 bases; junction bases not matched to a gene: 7. Germline CDR1 reads SGHVS; CDR2 reads FQNEAQ. CDR3 sequence reads: CASSKQGAFGNQPQHF. The CDR3 DNA sequence: TGTGCCAGCAGCAAACAGGGGGCTTTTGGCAATCAGCCCCAGCATTTT. Based on the CDR3 plus reference TRBV7-8 and TRBJ1-5, the full variable domain is GAGVSQSPRYKVAKRGQDVALRCDPISGHVSLFWYQQALGQGPEFLTYFQNEAQLDKSGLPSDRFFAERPEGSVSTLKIQRTQQEDSAVYLCASSKQGAFGNQPQHFGDGTRLSIL.

J is TRBJ2-7 and V is TRBV18; 10 positions agree with TRBD2. Looked up from germline, CDR1 is KGHSH and CDR2 is LQKENI. Trimming removed 8 bases from V and 1 base from J; junction bases left unmatched: 8. The CDR3 extends over 15 amino acids. CDR3 protein: CASRGASGSSYEQYF. The CDR3 DNA sequence: TGTGCCAGCCGGGGTGCTAGCGGGAGTTCCTACGAGCAGTACTTC. The full variable domain, with the rest looked up from reference TRBV18 and TRBJ2-7, is NAGVMQNPRHLVRRRGQEARLRCSPMKGHSHVYWYRQLPEEGLKFMVYLQKENIIDESGMPKERFSAEFPKEGPSILRIQQVVRGDSAAYFCASRGASGSSYEQYFGPGTRLTVT.

V usage is TRBV19 and J usage is TRBJ1-4, with D possibly being TRBD1 (5 bases). V lost 6 bases to trimming and J lost 8 bases, with 10 bases between them. From germline, CDR1 is LNHDA and CDR2 SQIVND (reference sequence). There are 12 residues in the CDR3. CDR3 residues: CASRSGGEKLFF. For the CDR3, the DNA is TGTGCCAGTAGGAGCGGGGGGGAAAAACTGTTTTTT.

The rearrangement joins TRBV12-3 or TRBV12-4 to TRBJ1-2; D remains ambiguous. V was trimmed by 3 bases and J by 7 bases, leaving 9 bases between them. This CDR3 has 12 amino acids. The CDR3 loop reads CASSLKVGGYTF. The CDR3, as DNA: TGTGCCAGCAGTTTGAAAGTCGGTGGCTACACCTTC.

The V call is TRBV2, the J call TRBJ1-1, with D unresolved. CDR3 length: 12 residues. Germline lookup yields CDR1 SNHLY and CDR2 FYNNEI. Trimming shortened V by 8 bases and J by 4 bases, and 11 bases separated the two germline ends. In nucleotides, the CDR3 is TGTGCCAGCTCGACTTATTTCACTGAAGCTTTCTTT. This translates into CASSTYFTEAFF.

The chain couples TRBV19 to TRBJ1-1; a possible D gene is TRBD1 (6 bases). The CDR3 extends over 14 amino acids. Germline V CDR1 and CDR2: LNHDA, SQIVND (reference sequence). Trimming cost V 1 base and J 2 bases, with 8 bases left between them. CDR3 nucleotides: TGTGCCAGTAGTATAGTAGGGACAAACACTGAAGCTTTCTTT. Translation: CASSIVGTNTEAFF.

CDR3 loop: CASSLVSYEQYF. CDR3 nucleotides: TGTGCCAGCAGCCTCGTCTCCTACGAGCAGTACTTC. This chain links TRBV5-6 with TRBJ2-7; D not resolved. V lost 4 bases and J lost 0, with 5 bases in between. Germline V gene data show CDR1 as SGHDT and CDR2 as YYEEEE. The CDR3 has 12 amino acids.

The V call is TRBV11-2, the J call TRBJ1-1, with D unresolved. Trimming took off 1 base at V and 1 base at J, with 10 bases between the two ends. CDR1 and CDR2 from the germline V gene are SGHAT and FQNNGV. The CDR3 length is 15 residues. The DNA of the CDR3 is TGTGCCAGCAGCTTAGTCCGGGTACCGAACACTGAAGCTTTCTTT. As protein: CASSLVRVPNTEAFF.

The chain has TRBV7-2 and TRBJ2-7; 8 bases line up with TRBD2. The CDR3 spans 15 residues. CDR1 and CDR2 (germline): SGHTA, FQGNSA. V shed 1 base, J shed 0 bases, and the junction held 2 bases outside the gene matches. The CDR3 sequence: CASSLGLASSYEQYF. The DNA for the CDR3 is TGTGCCAGCAGCTTAGGACTAGCGAGCTCCTACGAGCAGTACTTC.

The chain carries TRBV19 and TRBJ1-5; D might be TRBD1 (5 bases). In germline, CDR1 is LNHDA, CDR2 SQIVND (reference sequence). Trimming shortened V by 5 bases and J by 7 bases, and 15 bases separated the two germline ends. This CDR3 is built from 14 residues. CDR3 in DNA: TGTGCCAGTAGTCCCGGACACAAGGCGCAGCCCCAGCATTTT. It is translated as CASSPGHKAQPQHF.

The CDR3 reads CASSRNRDYGYTF. CDR3 nucleotide sequence: TGTGCCAGCAGTCGAAACAGGGACTATGGCTACACCTTC. The J gene is TRBJ1-2, the V gene TRBV6-5, with D tentatively TRBD1 (6 bases). The germline CDR1 and CDR2 sequences are MNHEY and SVGAGI. The CDR3 spans 13 residues. Trimming took off 5 bases at V and 3 bases at J, with 10 bases between the two ends.